Sequencing of this T cell receptor beta chain was carried out in a study of T cell responses to AZD1222 COVID-19 vaccine. Study results and caveats: White British donors predominated, females outnumbered males, and clonal diversity was possibly underestimated. Repertoire sampling occurred only after the peak T cell response.

The V end lost 2 bases, the J end lost 2 bases, and 7 bases lay between the germline ends. Germline CDR1 and CDR2: MNHNS and SASEGT. The CDR3 consists of 14 residues. Measured with immunoSEQ multiplex PCR; TCRdb has only the in-frame clones, and not every one. In the table there are 100,000 to 150,000 clones, approximately 90% of which are singletons. Points on this clone: Its matching antigen is unknown.

The chain recombines TRBV6-1 with TRBJ1-3; D call uncertain. The receptor's source is an adult who received the AZD1222 COVID-19 vaccine. Source: peripheral blood, taken 28 days after the second AZD1222 dose. The CDR3, as DNA: TGTGCCAGCAGTGAATTGGGAGCTGGAAACACCATATATTTT. Protein: CASSELGAGNTIYF.